The clone carrying this T cell receptor (beta chain) has a count of ten or more. Antigen unknown. Two-round multiplex PCR, the amplification method, yielded TCR beta CDR3 from genomic DNA. With primers specific to each TRBV and TRBJ gene, the first-round PCR was performed. TCRdb re-analysed the multiplex PCR reads in MiXCR, keeping a single row per CDR3 protein. Among tens of thousands of distinct CDR3 sequences, around 38% were seen once, and the ten largest hold about 32%. This entry comes from a study of prognosis after radiotherapy for stage I lung cancer. Study conclusions and caveats: As reported, TRBV and TRBJ gene usage differed between patients who had metastases and those who did not. After stereotactic body radiation therapy, median unique TCR clones were 6,861, down from 10,088. Patients who went on to get distant metastases had lower Shannon entropy after stereotactic body radiation therapy.

Trimming removed 3 bases at V and 1 base at J, with 9 bases between. The CDR3 runs to 14 residues. Germline values: CDR1 SGHDT, CDR2 YYEEEE. The sequences come from PBMCs, collected before or after stereotactic body radiation therapy (not recorded which). The chain joins TRBV5-6 to TRBJ2-3, with a possible D match to TRBD1 (6 bases). This sequence originates from a donor over 45 with non-small cell lung cancer. The CDR3 loop reads CASSSGHRTDTQYF. The CDR3 bases are TGTGCCAGCAGCTCGGGACATCGCACAGATACGCAGTATTTT.